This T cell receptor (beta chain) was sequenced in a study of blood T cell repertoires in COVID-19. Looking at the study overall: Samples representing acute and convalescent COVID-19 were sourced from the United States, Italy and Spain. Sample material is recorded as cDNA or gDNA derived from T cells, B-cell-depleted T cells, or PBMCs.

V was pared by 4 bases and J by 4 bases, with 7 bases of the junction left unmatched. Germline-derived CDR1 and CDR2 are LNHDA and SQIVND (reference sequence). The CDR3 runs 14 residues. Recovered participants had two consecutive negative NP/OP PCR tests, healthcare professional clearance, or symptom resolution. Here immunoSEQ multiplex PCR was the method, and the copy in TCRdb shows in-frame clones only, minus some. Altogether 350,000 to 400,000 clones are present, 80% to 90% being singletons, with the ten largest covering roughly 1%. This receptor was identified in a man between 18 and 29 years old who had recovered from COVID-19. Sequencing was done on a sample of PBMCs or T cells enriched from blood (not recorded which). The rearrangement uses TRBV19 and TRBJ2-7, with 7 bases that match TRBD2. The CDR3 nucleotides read TGTGCCAGTAGTAATGGCGGGGGAGCTTACGAGCAGTACTTC. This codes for CASSNGGGAYEQYF.